Below, 12 T cell receptor beta chains from the same sample are listed, as sequenced in a study of OX40 agonist ivuxolimab in advanced cancers. Profiled with immunoSEQ multiplex PCR; TCRdb holds only in-frame clones, not every one. The sample holds 90,000 to 100,000 clones; about 85% are singletons and the top ten take about 0.82%. The sample consisted of CD4+ or CD8+ T cells sorted from blood, taken in a trial of the OX40 agonist ivuxolimab. These receptors were collected from an adult with an advanced solid tumor such as melanoma, head and neck, liver or kidney cancer.

The rearrangement joins TRBV21-1 to TRBJ2-7; the D segment call TRBD2 is taken from the table without a DNA check. TRBV21-1 is a pseudogene locus. This CDR3 is 19 amino acids long. CDR3 DNA: TGTGCCAGCAGCAAAGAGAAGCTAGCGGGAGTGGTAGAGGGTGGGGAGCAGTACGTC. Its protein product is CASSKEKLAGVVEGGEQYV.

The chain recombines TRBV29-1 with TRBJ2-1; the D call may be TRBD1 or TRBD2 (5 bases each). The germline V and J ends were trimmed by 2 bases and 0 bases, with 14 bases remaining between them. The germline V gene encodes CDR1 SQVTM and CDR2 ANQGSEA. The CDR3 is made up of 16 amino acids. The CDR3 DNA reads as TGCAGCGTTGAAAAGGGGCGGGCAAGCTCCTACAATGAGCAGTTCTTC. It translates to CSVEKGRASSYNEQFF.

This sequence joins TRBV28 and TRBJ2-5; TRBD1 aligns across 7 bases. V lost 5 bases and J lost 5; bases outside the gene matches: 11. Looked up from germline, CDR1 is MDHEN and CDR2 is SYDVKM. This CDR3 contains 15 residues. The CDR3, as DNA: TGTGCCAGCAGTCCGGACAGGTCCCGAGCGGAGACCCAGTACTTC. This gives the protein CASSPDRSRAETQYF.

The chain uses TRBV27 and TRBJ2-1; 11 bases are a match to TRBD1. V dropped 5 bases and J dropped 10; count of bases not matched to a gene: 10. Germline V gene data show CDR1 as MNHEY and CDR2 as SMNVEV (reference sequence). This CDR3 spans 15 amino acids. This CDR3 is CASSAGQGASREQFF. CDR3 bases: TGTGCCAGCAGTGCTGGACAGGGGGCCTCAAGAGAGCAGTTCTTC.

This chain uses TRBV28 with TRBJ1-2, with D uncertain. This CDR3 has 14 amino acids. Looked up from germline, CDR1 is MDHEN and CDR2 is SYDVKM. V lost 2 bases, J lost 5 bases, and 12 bases lay in between. The CDR3 sequence is CASSLAPSGYGYTF. The CDR3 coding sequence is TGTGCCAGCAGTTTAGCCCCCAGTGGATATGGCTACACCTTC.

This clone was seen a single time. The J gene is TRBJ2-1, the V gene TRBV28, with TRBD2 matching 9 bases. The length of the CDR3 is 15 residues. The germline gives CDR1 MDHEN, CDR2 SYDVKM. The trim removed 3 bases at V and 1 base at J, leaving 1 base unmatched. CDR3 coding DNA: TGTGCCAGCAGTTTTACTAGCGGGTCCTACAATGAGCAGTTCTTC. Protein product: CASSFTSGSYNEQFF. The full variable domain, with the rest looked up from reference TRBV28 and TRBJ2-1, is DVKVTQSSRYLVKRTGEKVFLECVQDMDHENMFWYRQDPGLGLRLIYFSYDVKMKEKGDIPEGYSVSREKKERFSLILESASTNQTSMYLCASSFTSGSYNEQFFGPGTRLTVL.

This clone was recorded once. This chain joins TRBV7-9 and TRBJ2-3; no firm D call. The germline V gene encodes CDR1 SEHNR and CDR2 FQNEAQ (reference sequence). This CDR3 region has 12 residues. Trimming removed 4 bases from V and 6 bases from J, with 8 bases in between. In DNA form, the CDR3 reads TGTGCCAGCAGCTCCGTGGATGATACGCAGTATTTT. Its translation is CASSSVDDTQYF.

The V call is TRBV6-5, the J call TRBJ1-2, with 7 bases matching TRBD1. The CDR3 extends over 12 amino acids. Germline V gene lookup returns CDR1 MNHEY and CDR2 SVGAGI. Trimming at V came to 2 bases and at J to 14 bases, leaving 8 bases not matched to a gene. CDR3 in amino acids: CASSYRQGLTTF. DNA for the CDR3: TGTGCCAGCAGTTACCGACAGGGATTAACTACCTTC.

V and J are TRBV5-4 and TRBJ2-7; 13 positions match TRBD2. The junction had 9 bases not matched to a gene; V was cut back by 3 bases and J by 0 bases. CDR3 length: 18 residues. Looked up from germline, CDR1 is SGHNT and CDR2 is YYREEE (reference sequence). CDR3 DNA sequence: TGTGCCAGCAGCTCCTTCCCGGGACTAGCGGGGCCCTCCTACGAGCAGTACGTC. Protein sequence: CASSSFPGLAGPSYEQYV.

The DNA of the CDR3 is TGTGCCAGCAGCGAACCTAGCGGAAGTAGCACAGATACGCAGTATTTT. Translation gives CASSEPSGSSTDTQYF. This chain uses TRBV9 with TRBJ2-3; 7 bases fit TRBD2. Germline lookup yields CDR1 SGDLS and CDR2 YYNGEE. V trimming: 3 bases; J trimming: 0 bases; junction bases outside the gene matches: 7. This CDR3 contains 16 residues.

The gene calls are TRBV19 and TRBJ2-7; 7 bases line up with TRBD1. Germline V CDR1 and CDR2: LNHDA, SQIVND (reference sequence). The CDR3 has 13 amino acids. Trimming at V came to 6 bases and at J to 11 bases, leaving 13 bases not matched to a gene. CDR3 sequence reads: CASSQGQFAGKYF. CDR3 DNA: TGTGCCAGTAGCCAGGGACAGTTTGCCGGGAAGTACTTC.

This clone was seen a single time. An end of the junction does not agree with germline; a read error may underlie this. The chain uses TRBV10-3 and TRBJ1-5; 7 bases agree with TRBD1. This CDR3 is built from 16 residues. CDR1 is ENHRY and CDR2 is SYGVKD in the germline V gene. CDR3 coding DNA: TGTGCCATCAGTGGGGGGACAGCTGATAGCGATCAGCCCCAGCATTTT. Protein: CAISGGTADSDQPQHF.